The clone carrying this TCR beta chain was counted a few times. V dropped 1 base and J dropped 4 bases, with 15 bases sitting between them. This CDR3 spans 16 amino acids. Germline V gene data show CDR1 as LGHNA and CDR2 as YNFKEQ. Preparation of the TCRbeta library involved a method that used unique molecular identifiers. MiXCR, applied by TCRdb to the PCR reads, yields one record per CDR3 protein. The sample consists of 700,000 to 850,000 distinct CDR3 sequences, under 20% of them appearing once. This sample is drawn from a study of T-cell reconstitution after alpha-beta-depleted transplantation in children.

The starting material was PBMCs, mostly from graft donor cells, obtained 360 days after TCRalphabeta/CD19-depleted stem cell transplant. The TCR comes from a male patient aged 5 to 17 who had a stem cell transplant for acute lymphoblastic leukemia, so the T cells may come from the graft donor. This chain connects TRBV4-2 to TRBJ2-3, with a possible D match to TRBD1 (5 bases). The DNA of the CDR3 is TGTGCCAGCAGCCAAGTTGAAGGGGTCTTGGCAGATACGCAGTATTTT. Amino acid sequence: CASSQVEGVLADTQYF.